These 31 T cell receptor beta chains originate from one sample sequenced in a study of shared clonotypes between healthy human individuals. Sequenced by immunoSEQ multiplex PCR; TCRdb stores in-frame clones only, minus some. The sample holds over 2 million clones, 85% to 95% seen once. Sequences were obtained from naive CD4+ T cells from PBMCs. Subset noted: CD45RA+ positively selected. Receptor source: a young man in good health. Some clones in this sample may be carry-over from other donors' samples.

This clone was seen just once. The chain carries TRBV11-2 and TRBJ1-1, with 10 bases matching TRBD1. Germline V lookup: CDR1 SGHAT, CDR2 FQNNGV. Losses at the gene ends were 3 bases for V and 4 bases for J; bases not matched to a gene: 2. The CDR3 consists of 14 residues. The CDR3 sequence: CASSFRTGGTEAFF. The CDR3 bases are TGTGCCAGCAGCTTCCGGACAGGGGGCACTGAAGCTTTCTTT.

This sequence joins TRBV7-2 and TRBJ2-5, with D tentatively TRBD2 (5 bases). The germline V gene has CDR1 SGHTA and CDR2 FQGNSA. Trimming stripped 7 bases from V and 4 bases from J, with 22 bases between. The CDR3 runs 16 residues. CDR3 DNA: TGTGCCAGCATTAGGATAGCGCCGATGGGGTTAGAGACCCAGTACTTC. It translates to CASIRIAPMGLETQYF.

The chain couples TRBV28 to TRBJ2-2; D call uncertain. CDR1 is MDHEN, CDR2 SYDVKM, per germline. The CDR3 sequence is 16 residues long. Deletions cut 3 bases from V and 8 bases from J, with 19 bases between. CDR3 amino acids: CASSFGVLKPGGELFF. The CDR3 DNA reads as TGTGCCAGCAGTTTTGGTGTCTTAAAACCGGGTGGGGAGCTGTTTTTT. Supplemented by reference TRBV28 and TRBJ2-2, the full variable domain reads DVKVTQSSRYLVKRTGEKVFLECVQDMDHENMFWYRQDPGLGLRLIYFSYDVKMKEKGDIPEGYSVSREKKERFSLILESASTNQTSMYLCASSFGVLKPGGELFFGEGSRLTVL.

The chain has TRBV4-1 and TRBJ2-3, with 12 bases fitting TRBD1. The CDR3 runs 17 residues. Germline values: CDR1 MGHRA, CDR2 YSYEKL. Trimming took 6 bases from V and 4 from J; bases not matched to a gene: 11. In nucleotides, the CDR3 is TGCGCCAGCAGGCTAACCCGGGACAGGGGGCTGGCAGATACGCAGTATTTT. This encodes CASRLTRDRGLADTQYF.

V usage is TRBV9 and J usage is TRBJ1-4; D is undetermined. Trimming removed 4 bases at V and 3 bases at J, with 13 bases between. The CDR3 extends over 15 amino acids. CDR1 SGDLS and CDR2 YYNGEE come from the germline V gene. The chain's CDR3 is CASSSDGIANEKLFF. The DNA for the CDR3 is TGTGCCAGCAGCTCAGACGGGATAGCTAATGAAAAACTGTTTTTT. Full variable domain (remainder filled in from reference TRBV9 and TRBJ1-4): DSGVTQTPKHLITATGQRVTLRCSPRSGDLSVYWYQQSLDQGLQFLIQYYNGEERAKGNILERFSAQQFPDLHSELNLSSLELGDSALYFCASSSDGIANEKLFFGSGTQLSVL.

The J gene is TRBJ1-6, the V gene TRBV7-9; D ambiguous. Trimming left V 0 bases short and J 7 bases short, with 13 bases between. The CDR3 is 16 amino acids. Germline loops: CDR1 SEHNR, CDR2 FQNEAQ (reference sequence). This chain's CDR3 is CASSLAPGTENSPLHF. The DNA of the CDR3 is TGTGCCAGCAGCTTAGCGCCGGGAACGGAGAATTCACCCCTCCACTTT.

This chain joins TRBV28 and TRBJ1-2; D gene uncertain. There are 13 residues in the CDR3. Germline CDR1 is MDHEN and CDR2 is SYDVKM. V was shortened by 11 bases and J by 2 bases, with 15 bases between the two germline ends. CDR3 in amino acids: CAHRQDLNYGYTF. CDR3 nucleotide sequence: TGTGCCCATAGGCAAGATTTGAACTATGGCTACACCTTC.

The chain has TRBV11-2 and TRBJ2-1, with D possibly TRBD2 on 7 matching bases. The CDR3 consists of 17 residues. CDR1 SGHAT and CDR2 FQNNGV come from the germline V gene. V gave up 4 bases and J gave up 6 bases, with 22 bases separating them. DNA of the CDR3: TGTGCCAGCAGCTCCAGAAGAACAGGGAGGGCCCTCAATGAGCAGTTCTTC. Its protein is CASSSRRTGRALNEQFF.

The V call is TRBV27, the J call TRBJ2-1; possible D gene TRBD1, 6 bases. Germline loops: CDR1 MNHEY, CDR2 SMNVEV (reference sequence). V was cut by 2 bases and J by 1 base, with 12 bases left in between. This CDR3 spans 16 amino acids. CDR3 DNA sequence: TGTGCCAGCAGTTTAAGGGGGTCTCGGTCCTACAATGAGCAGTTCTTC. Translated, it gives CASSLRGSRSYNEQFF.

The chain couples TRBV21-1 to TRBJ2-7. TRBV21-1 is noted as a pseudogene. The CDR3 spans 11 residues. CDR3 sequence reads: CASSVGYEQYF. As DNA, the CDR3 is TGTGCCAGCAGCGTCGGATACGAGCAGTACTTC.

The V call is TRBV19, the J call TRBJ2-1; D unclear. Looked up from germline, CDR1 is LNHDA and CDR2 is SQIVND (reference sequence). CDR3 size: 13 residues. Trimming stripped 3 bases from V and 4 bases from J, with 7 bases between. CDR3 in DNA: TGTGCCAGTAGTATTGACGGGTACAATGAGCAGTTCTTC. The encoded protein is CASSIDGYNEQFF.

The chain is built from TRBV10-1 and TRBJ2-1; 16 bases line up with TRBD2. Germline lookup yields CDR1 WNHNN and CDR2 SYGVQD (reference sequence). V was pared by 10 bases and J by 8 bases, with 5 bases of the junction left unmatched. This CDR3 region has 14 residues. This chain's CDR3 is CATGTSGRGDEQFF. In DNA, the CDR3 is TGCGCCACCGGGACTAGCGGGAGGGGGGATGAGCAGTTCTTC.

A word on this clone: Additional DNA sequences in this sample encode the identical CDR3. The V and J genes are TRBV5-1 and TRBJ1-4; D remains unclear. This CDR3 region has 14 residues. CDR1 and CDR2 (germline): SGHRS, YFSETQ. The germline V and J ends were trimmed by 0 bases and 0 bases, with 3 bases remaining between them. CDR3 amino acids: CASSLGSTNEKLFF. The CDR3 DNA is TGCGCCAGCAGCTTGGGATCAACTAATGAAAAACTGTTTTTT.

The CDR3 DNA follows: TGTGCCAGCAGTCCGCGGGGGACGATGTCGGACATTCAGTACTTC. Translating gives CASSPRGTMSDIQYF. V is TRBV5-6 and J is TRBJ2-4; 7 positions agree with TRBD2. Trimming at V came to 5 bases and at J to 8 bases, leaving 13 bases not matched to a gene. This CDR3 spans 15 amino acids. Germline loops: CDR1 SGHDT, CDR2 YYEEEE.

J is TRBJ1-1 and V is TRBV6-5, with D hard to call. Trimming removed 0 bases from V and 6 bases from J, with 8 bases in between. CDR3 length equals 13 residues. Looked up from germline, CDR1 is MNHEY and CDR2 is SVGAGI. CDR3: CASSYSRAAEAFF. CDR3 in DNA: TGTGCCAGCAGTTACTCGCGGGCAGCTGAAGCTTTCTTT.

A word on this clone: Other DNA sequences in the same sample also yield this CDR3. The chain combines TRBV19 with TRBJ2-1; D perhaps matches TRBD1 (5 bases). Per germline, CDR1 LNHDA and CDR2 SQIVND (reference sequence). The CDR3 is made up of 14 amino acids. The V end lost 6 bases, the J end lost 2 bases, and 11 bases lay between the germline ends. The CDR3 loop is CASSDRPAYNEQFF. CDR3 sequence (DNA): TGTGCCAGTAGCGACAGACCAGCCTACAATGAGCAGTTCTTC.

This clone appeared a few times. V is TRBV19 and J is TRBJ1-5, with D hard to call. V gave up 11 bases and J gave up 4 bases, with 15 bases separating them. The CDR3 covers 13 residues. CDR1 LNHDA and CDR2 SQIVND come from the germline V gene (reference sequence). The chain's CDR3 is CASSGAPNQPQHF. The CDR3 nucleotides are TGTGCCTCCAGCGGTGCCCCAAATCAGCCCCAGCATTTT.

The gene calls are TRBV19 and TRBJ1-5; the D is unclear. V lost 1 base to trimming and J lost 1 base, with 11 bases between them. This CDR3 is built from 16 residues. Germline values: CDR1 LNHDA, CDR2 SQIVND (reference sequence). The DNA for the CDR3 is TGTGCCAGTAGTATAGGACTTGGACGGAGCAATCAGCCCCAGCATTTT. Amino acids: CASSIGLGRSNQPQHF.

As to this clone: The sample contains more than one DNA sequence encoding this CDR3. V and J are TRBV28 and TRBJ1-2; D is undetermined. The CDR3 contains 12 residues. Germline lookup yields CDR1 MDHEN and CDR2 SYDVKM. V lost 1 base and J 5 bases, leaving 5 bases between the germline ends. The CDR3 is CASSLSLYGYTF. CDR3 DNA sequence: TGTGCCAGCAGTTTATCCCTATATGGCTACACCTTC.

The chain carries TRBV5-1 and TRBJ2-1; no clear D gene. The CDR3 sequence is 14 residues long. The germline V gene has CDR1 SGHRS and CDR2 YFSETQ. V gave up 0 bases and J gave up 3 bases, with 7 bases separating them. CDR3 amino acids: CASSLDNLYNEQFF. The CDR3 region has the DNA TGCGCCAGCAGCTTGGACAACCTCTACAATGAGCAGTTCTTC.

The chain recombines TRBV18 with TRBJ1-5; D possibly corresponds to TRBD1 (6 bases). The CDR3 sequence is 13 residues long. Germline values: CDR1 KGHSH, CDR2 LQKENI. Trimming cost V 4 bases and J 4 bases, with 8 bases left between them. CDR3 protein: CASSQGQNQPQHF. DNA for the CDR3: TGTGCCAGCTCACAGGGACAAAATCAGCCCCAGCATTTT. Full variable domain (missing parts from reference TRBV18 and TRBJ1-5): NAGVMQNPRHLVRRRGQEARLRCSPMKGHSHVYWYRQLPEEGLKFMVYLQKENIIDESGMPKERFSAEFPKEGPSILRIQQVVRGDSAAYFCASSQGQNQPQHFGDGTRLSIL.

The genes are TRBV27 and TRBJ1-1; no clear D gene. V shed 3 bases and J shed 8 bases, with 19 bases lying between them. This CDR3 is 15 amino acids long. Germline CDR1 MNHEY, CDR2 SMNVEV (reference sequence). The DNA for the CDR3 is TGTGCCAGCAGTTTCCGGGGTGGAGGAAGCGGGGAAGCTTTCTTT. This encodes CASSFRGGGSGEAFF.

The chain recombines TRBV25-1 with TRBJ2-7; D could derive from TRBD1 or TRBD2 (5 bases each). CDR3 size: 15 residues. Germline-derived CDR1 and CDR2 are MGHDK and SYGVNS. Deletions cut 0 bases from V and 3 bases from J, with 12 bases between. As DNA, the CDR3 is TGTGCCAGCAGTGAATATGGGGGTCGGGTCTACGAGCAGTACTTC. It encodes CASSEYGGRVYEQYF.

The rearrangement links TRBV6-6 to TRBJ1-5; D uncertain. The CDR3 spans 15 residues. V was trimmed by 6 bases and J by 0 bases, leaving 12 bases between them. Germline CDR1 is MNHNY and CDR2 is SVGAGI (reference sequence). The CDR3 protein is CASSLHAPSNQPQHF. The CDR3 nucleotides are TGTGCCAGCAGCCTCCACGCCCCTAGCAATCAGCCCCAGCATTTT.

This clone was seen only once. Additional DNA sequences in this sample encode the identical CDR3. The chain carries TRBV4-2 and TRBJ2-7, with D possibly being TRBD2 (5 bases). Germline CDR1 reads LGHNA; CDR2 reads YNFKEQ. The ends were cut back, 1 base at V and 3 bases at J, with 7 bases in the middle. The CDR3 loop spans 13 amino acids. DNA for the CDR3: TGTGCCAGCAGCCAAGCTAGCAGCTACGAGCAGTACTTC. It yields the protein CASSQASSYEQYF.

This chain uses TRBV27 with TRBJ2-3; D uncertain. The CDR3 is 14 residues long. In germline, CDR1 is MNHEY, CDR2 SMNVEV (reference sequence). The germline V and J ends were trimmed by 5 bases and 0 bases, with 9 bases remaining between them. In DNA form, the CDR3 reads TGTGCCAGCAGTAAAAGACCCAGCACAGATACGCAGTATTTT. Its translation is CASSKRPSTDTQYF.

For this clone: Other DNA sequences from this sample encode an identical CDR3 as well. The chain employs TRBV11-2 and TRBJ1-1; D not resolved. This CDR3 has 12 amino acids. Trimming took off 2 bases at V and 5 bases at J, with 6 bases between the two ends. Germline-derived CDR1 and CDR2 are SGHAT and FQNNGV. In DNA, the CDR3 is TGTGCCAGCAGCTTACGGGGTACTGAAGCTTTCTTT. It codes for CASSLRGTEAFF.

The chain employs TRBV7-6 and TRBJ2-6; possible D gene TRBD2, 6 bases. The CDR3 has 17 amino acids. Germline V gene data show CDR1 as SGHVS and CDR2 as FNYEAQ. Trimming removed 3 bases at V and 0 bases at J, with 12 bases between. The CDR3 loop reads CASSFWGGSSGANVLTF. CDR3 coding DNA: TGTGCCAGCAGCTTTTGGGGAGGTAGCTCTGGGGCCAACGTCCTGACTTTC.

This chain joins TRBV7-9 and TRBJ2-7; TRBD2 is a possible D gene (5 bases). Trimming pared 5 bases from V and 2 bases from J, leaving 16 bases between. This CDR3 has 15 amino acids. Germline CDR1 SEHNR, CDR2 FQNEAQ (reference sequence). The DNA of the CDR3 is TGTGCCAGCAGCCCTCGGGGTACACTTCCCTACGAGCAGTACTTC. As protein: CASSPRGTLPYEQYF.

This rearrangement joins TRBV27 to TRBJ1-5; TRBD1 matches 7 bases. The J segment lost 3 bases and the V segment lost 4 bases, leaving 9 bases of the junction unmatched. CDR1 and CDR2 (germline): MNHEY, SMNVEV (reference sequence). The CDR3 is 16 residues long. CDR3 sequence reads: CASSSVGTEANQPQHF. The CDR3 coding sequence is TGTGCCAGCAGTTCCGTTGGGACAGAGGCCAATCAGCCCCAGCATTTT.

The rearrangement links TRBV6-6 to TRBJ2-7; D might be TRBD1 (6 bases). The CDR3 runs to 15 residues. V lost 0 bases to trimming and J lost 6 bases, with 15 bases between them. Germline lookup yields CDR1 MNHNY and CDR2 SVGAGI (reference sequence). This CDR3 is CASSYSSQGHGEQYF. The CDR3 region has the DNA TGTGCCAGCAGTTACTCGAGCCAGGGGCATGGCGAGCAGTACTTC.